This entry is about one T cell receptor beta chain. The antigen remains undetermined. In germline, CDR1 is PRHDT, CDR2 FYEKMQ (reference sequence). The CDR3 contains 13 residues. Trimming at V came to 5 bases and at J to 1 base, leaving 1 base not matched to a gene. This sample is part of a study of cytomegalovirus exposure and HLA in healthy donors. Study-level points and caveats: A likely sequencing artifact accounted for one observed cluster of highly shared sequence variants. With later analysis, a missense DCLRE1C variant became linked to TCR beta V- and J-gene trimming. There were several of the most significant clusters that appeared linked to common viral pathogens in a later analysis.

The PCR employed 60 Vbeta primers together with 13 Jbeta primers. The assay was immunoSEQ multiplex PCR, and TCRdb's table has in-frame clones only and misses some. The sample carries tens of thousands of clones, less than 75% recorded once. The clonotype was recovered from a man aged 30 to 39 in good health and CMV-seronegative. The rearrangement uses TRBV13 and TRBJ1-1; the match to TRBD1 covers 7 bases. The specimen was PBMCs. In DNA, the CDR3 is TGTGCCAGCAGCAGGGGGCCGAACACTGAAGCTTTCTTT. This gives the protein CASSRGPNTEAFF.